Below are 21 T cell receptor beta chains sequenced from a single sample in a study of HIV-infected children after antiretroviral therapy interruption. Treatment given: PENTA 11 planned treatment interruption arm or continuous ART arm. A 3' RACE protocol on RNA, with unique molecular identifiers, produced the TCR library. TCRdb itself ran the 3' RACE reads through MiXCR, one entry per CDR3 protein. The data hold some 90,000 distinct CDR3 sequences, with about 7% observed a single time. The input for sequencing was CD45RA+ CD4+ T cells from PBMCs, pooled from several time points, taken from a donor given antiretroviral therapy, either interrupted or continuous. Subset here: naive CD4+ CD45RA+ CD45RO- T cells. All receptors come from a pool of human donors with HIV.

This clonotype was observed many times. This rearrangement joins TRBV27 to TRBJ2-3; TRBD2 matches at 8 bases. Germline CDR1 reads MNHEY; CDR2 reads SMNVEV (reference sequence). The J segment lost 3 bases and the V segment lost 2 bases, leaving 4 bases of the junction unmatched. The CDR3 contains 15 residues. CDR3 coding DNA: TGTGCCAGCAGTTTACAGCGGGGGAGAACAGATACGCAGTATTTT. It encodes CASSLQRGRTDTQYF.

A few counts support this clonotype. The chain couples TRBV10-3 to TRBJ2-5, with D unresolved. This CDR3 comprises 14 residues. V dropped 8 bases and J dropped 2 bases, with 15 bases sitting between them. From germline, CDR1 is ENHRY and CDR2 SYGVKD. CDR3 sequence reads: CAIRASADQETQYF. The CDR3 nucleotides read TGTGCCATCCGGGCCTCTGCGGATCAAGAGACCCAGTACTTC.

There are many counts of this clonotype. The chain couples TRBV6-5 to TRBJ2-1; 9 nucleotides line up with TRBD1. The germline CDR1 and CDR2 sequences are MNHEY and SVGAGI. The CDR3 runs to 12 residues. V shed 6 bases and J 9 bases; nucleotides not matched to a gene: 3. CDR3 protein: CASRDRGAEQFF. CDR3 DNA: TGTGCCAGCAGGGACAGGGGTGCTGAGCAGTTCTTC.

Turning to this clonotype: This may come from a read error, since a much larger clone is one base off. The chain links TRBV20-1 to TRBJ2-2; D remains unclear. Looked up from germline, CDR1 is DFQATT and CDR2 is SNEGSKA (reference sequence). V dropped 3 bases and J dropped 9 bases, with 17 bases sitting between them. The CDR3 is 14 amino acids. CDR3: CSARYWTESWELFF. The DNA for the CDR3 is TGCAGTGCTAGGTACTGGACGGAGTCCTGGGAGCTGTTTTTT.

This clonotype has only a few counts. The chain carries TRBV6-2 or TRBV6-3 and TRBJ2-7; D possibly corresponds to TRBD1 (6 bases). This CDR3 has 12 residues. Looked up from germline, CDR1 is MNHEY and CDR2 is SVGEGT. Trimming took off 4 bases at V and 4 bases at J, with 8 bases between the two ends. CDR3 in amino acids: CASSSQGYEQYF. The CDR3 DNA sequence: TGTGCCAGCAGTTCACAGGGTTACGAGCAGTACTTC.

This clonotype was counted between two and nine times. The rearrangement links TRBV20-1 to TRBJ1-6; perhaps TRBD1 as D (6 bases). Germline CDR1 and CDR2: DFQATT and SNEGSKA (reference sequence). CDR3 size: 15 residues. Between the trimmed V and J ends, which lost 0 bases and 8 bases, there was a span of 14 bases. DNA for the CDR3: TGCAGTGCTAGAGATTCCAGGGGAGAGGATTCACCCCTCCACTTT. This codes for CSARDSRGEDSPLHF.

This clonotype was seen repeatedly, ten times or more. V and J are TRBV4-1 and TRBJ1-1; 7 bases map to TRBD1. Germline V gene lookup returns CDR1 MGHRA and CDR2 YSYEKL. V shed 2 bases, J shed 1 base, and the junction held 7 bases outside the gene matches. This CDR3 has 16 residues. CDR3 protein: CASSQFLGQTNTEAFF. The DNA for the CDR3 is TGCGCCAGCAGCCAATTCCTGGGACAGACGAACACTGAAGCTTTCTTT.

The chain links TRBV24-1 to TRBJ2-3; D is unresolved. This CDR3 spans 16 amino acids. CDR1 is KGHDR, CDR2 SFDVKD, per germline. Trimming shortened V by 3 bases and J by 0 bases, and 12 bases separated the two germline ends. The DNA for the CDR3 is TGTGCCACCAGTGATCAGAAAGCTCCAAGCACAGATACGCAGTATTTT. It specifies CATSDQKAPSTDTQYF.

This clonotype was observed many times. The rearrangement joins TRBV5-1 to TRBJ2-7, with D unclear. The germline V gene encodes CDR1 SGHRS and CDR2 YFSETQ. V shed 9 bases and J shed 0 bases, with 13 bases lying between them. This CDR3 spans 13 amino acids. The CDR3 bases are TGCGCCACGCGGCTTGGCAGCTCCTACGAGCAGTACTTC. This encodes CATRLGSSYEQYF.

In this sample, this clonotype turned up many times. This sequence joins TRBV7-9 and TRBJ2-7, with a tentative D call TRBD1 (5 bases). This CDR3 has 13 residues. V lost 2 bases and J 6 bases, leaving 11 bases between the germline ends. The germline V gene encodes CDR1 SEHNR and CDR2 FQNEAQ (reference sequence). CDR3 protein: CASSLLVRGEQYF. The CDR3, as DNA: TGTGCCAGCAGCTTATTAGTAAGGGGCGAGCAGTACTTC.

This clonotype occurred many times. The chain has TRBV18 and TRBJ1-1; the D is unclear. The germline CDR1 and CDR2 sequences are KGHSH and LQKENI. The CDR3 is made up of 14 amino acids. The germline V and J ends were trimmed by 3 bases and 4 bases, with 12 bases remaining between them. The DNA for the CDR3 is TGTGCCAGCTCACCGAGCCAGGCATTCACTGAAGCTTTCTTT. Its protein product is CASSPSQAFTEAFF.

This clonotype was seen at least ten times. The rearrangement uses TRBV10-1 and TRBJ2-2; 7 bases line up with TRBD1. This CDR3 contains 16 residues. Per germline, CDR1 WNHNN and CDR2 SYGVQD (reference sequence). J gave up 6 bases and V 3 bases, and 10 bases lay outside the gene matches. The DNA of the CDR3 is TGCGCCAGCAGTGACTCGGGACAGCTCTTCCCCGGGGAGCTGTTTTTT. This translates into CASSDSGQLFPGELFF.

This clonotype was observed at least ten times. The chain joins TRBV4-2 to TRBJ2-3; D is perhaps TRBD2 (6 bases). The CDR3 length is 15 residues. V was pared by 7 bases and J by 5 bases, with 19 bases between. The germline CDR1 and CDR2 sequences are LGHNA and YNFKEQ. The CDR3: CASTAKAGPGDTQYF. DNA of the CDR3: TGTGCCAGCACCGCGAAGGCGGGGCCTGGAGATACGCAGTATTTT.

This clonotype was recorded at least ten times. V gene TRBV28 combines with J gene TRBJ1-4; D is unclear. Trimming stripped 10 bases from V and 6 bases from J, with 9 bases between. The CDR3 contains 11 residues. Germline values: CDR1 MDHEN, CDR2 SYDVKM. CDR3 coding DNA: TGTGCCACAGTTCAGGATGAAAAACTGTTTTTT. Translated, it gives CATVQDEKLFF. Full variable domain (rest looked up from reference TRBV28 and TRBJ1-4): DVKVTQSSRYLVKRTGEKVFLECVQDMDHENMFWYRQDPGLGLRLIYFSYDVKMKEKGDIPEGYSVSREKKERFSLILESASTNQTSMYLCATVQDEKLFFGSGTQLSVL.

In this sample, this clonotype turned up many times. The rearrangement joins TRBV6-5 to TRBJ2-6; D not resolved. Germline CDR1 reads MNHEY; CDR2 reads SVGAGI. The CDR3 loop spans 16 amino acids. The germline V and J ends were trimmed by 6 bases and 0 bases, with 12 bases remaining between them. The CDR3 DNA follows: TGTGCCAGCAGAACAACAGCGATCTCTGGGGCCAACGTCCTGACTTTC. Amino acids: CASRTTAISGANVLTF.

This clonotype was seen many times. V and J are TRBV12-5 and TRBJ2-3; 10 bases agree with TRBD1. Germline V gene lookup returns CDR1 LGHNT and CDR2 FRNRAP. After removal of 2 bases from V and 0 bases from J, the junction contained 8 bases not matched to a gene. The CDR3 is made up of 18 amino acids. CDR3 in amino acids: CASGLTRGTGDSTDTQYF. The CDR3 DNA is TGTGCTAGTGGTTTGACCCGGGGGACAGGGGATAGCACAGATACGCAGTATTTT.

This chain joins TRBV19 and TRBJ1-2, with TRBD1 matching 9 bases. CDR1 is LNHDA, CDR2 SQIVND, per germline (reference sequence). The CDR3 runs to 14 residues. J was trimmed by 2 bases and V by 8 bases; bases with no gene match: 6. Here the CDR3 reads CASSWDRDNYGYTF. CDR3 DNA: TGTGCCAGTTCGTGGGACAGGGACAACTATGGCTACACCTTC. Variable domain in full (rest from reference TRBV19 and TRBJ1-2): DGGITQSPKYLFRKEGQNVTLSCEQNLNHDAMYWYRQDPGQGLRLIYYSQIVNDFQKGDIAEGYSVSREKKESFPLTVTSAQKNPTAFYLCASSWDRDNYGYTFGSGTRLTVV.

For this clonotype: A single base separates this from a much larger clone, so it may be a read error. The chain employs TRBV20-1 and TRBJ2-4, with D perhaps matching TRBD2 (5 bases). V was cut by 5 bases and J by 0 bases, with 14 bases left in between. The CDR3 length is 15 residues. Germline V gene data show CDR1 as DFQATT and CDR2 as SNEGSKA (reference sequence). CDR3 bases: TGCAGTGCTGGAACCGTAGGACTAGCCAAAAACATTCAGTACTTC. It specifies CSAGTVGLAKNIQYF.

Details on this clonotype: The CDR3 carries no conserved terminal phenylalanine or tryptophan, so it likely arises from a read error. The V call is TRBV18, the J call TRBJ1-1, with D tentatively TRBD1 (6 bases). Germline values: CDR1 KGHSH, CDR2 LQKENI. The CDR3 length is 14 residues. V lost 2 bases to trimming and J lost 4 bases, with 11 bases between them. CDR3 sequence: CASSPSGGGTEAFL. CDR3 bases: TGTGCCAGCTCACCATCCGGAGGGGGCACTGAAGCTTTCTTA.

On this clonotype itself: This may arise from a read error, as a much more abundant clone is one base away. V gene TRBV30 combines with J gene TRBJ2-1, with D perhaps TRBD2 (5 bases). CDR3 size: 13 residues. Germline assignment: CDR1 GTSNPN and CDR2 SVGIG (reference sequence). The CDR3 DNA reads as TGTGTCTGGAGTGTAGCGATAATGAATGAGCAGTTCTTC. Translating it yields CVWSVAIMNEQFF.

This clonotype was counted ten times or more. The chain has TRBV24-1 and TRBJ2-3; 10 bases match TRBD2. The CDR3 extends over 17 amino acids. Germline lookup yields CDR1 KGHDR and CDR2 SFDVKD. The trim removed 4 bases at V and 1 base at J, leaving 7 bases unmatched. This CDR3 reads CATSDPTGTSGTDTQYF. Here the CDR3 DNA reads TGTGCCACCAGTGACCCGACCGGGACTAGCGGCACAGATACGCAGTATTTT.